This T cell receptor beta chain emerged from a study of OX40 agonist ivuxolimab in advanced cancers. Note on this clone: Other DNA sequences from this sample encode an identical CDR3 as well.

Some clones are missing from TCRdb's copy, which holds only in-frame ones; the method was immunoSEQ multiplex PCR. The sample records 55,000 to 65,000 clones, roughly 90% being singletons. This CDR3 has 16 residues. The ends lost 0 bases at V and 7 bases at J; junction bases unmatched: 8. Germline V gene sequence: CDR1 KGHSH, CDR2 LQKENI. Sequenced material: CD4+ or CD8+ T cells sorted from blood, taken in a trial of the OX40 agonist ivuxolimab. The genes are TRBV18 and TRBJ1-4; TRBD1 agrees at 7 bases. This sequence was found in an adult with an advanced solid tumor such as melanoma, head and neck, liver or kidney cancer. In DNA form, the CDR3 reads TGTGCCAGCTCACCACCGGAAAGGGGGCGCGTTGAAAAACTGTTTTTT. Translated: CASSPPERGRVEKLFF. Variable domain in full (rest from reference TRBV18 and TRBJ1-4): NAGVMQNPRHLVRRRGQEARLRCSPMKGHSHVYWYRQLPEEGLKFMVYLQKENIIDESGMPKERFSAEFPKEGPSILRIQQVVRGDSAAYFCASSPPERGRVEKLFFGSGTQLSVL.